This passage covers 22 T cell receptor beta chains from one sample sequenced in a study of blood T cell repertoires in COVID-19. Repertoires were generated with immunoSEQ multiplex PCR, while TCRdb's copy carries only in-frame clones and drops some. The sample consists of around 30,000 clones, about 92% of them appearing once. Sequenced material: peripheral blood. Receptor source: a man older than 75 with acute or convalescent COVID-19.

The V call is TRBV4-2, the J call TRBJ2-3; no reliable D call. The CDR3 extends over 13 amino acids. Germline assignment: CDR1 LGHNA and CDR2 YNFKEQ. With 0 bases removed from V and 6 bases from J, the gap between germline ends came to 7 bases. CDR3 sequence (DNA): TGTGCCAGCAGCCAAGATCACGGGGATACGCAGTATTTT. Translated: CASSQDHGDTQYF.

A few counts support this clone. This chain connects TRBV6-2 or TRBV6-3 to TRBJ2-3; 9 positions match TRBD1. CDR1 and CDR2 (germline): MNHEY, SVGEGT. This CDR3 has 15 residues. Trimming at V came to 4 bases and at J to 3 bases, leaving 5 bases not matched to a gene. The CDR3 here is CASSSGGQGTDTQYF. DNA of the CDR3: TGTGCCAGCAGTTCGGGAGGACAGGGGACAGATACGCAGTATTTT.

The V gene is TRBV10-3, the J gene TRBJ2-5; 11 nucleotides match TRBD2. Germline CDR1 is ENHRY and CDR2 is SYGVKD. CDR3 size: 13 residues. Trimming cost V 2 bases and J 7 bases; bases outside gene matches: 0. In DNA, the CDR3 is TGTGCCATCAGTGAGACTAGCGGGGGGACCCAGTACTTC. This encodes CAISETSGGTQYF.

The V gene is TRBV3-1 (or the pseudogene TRBV3-2), the J gene TRBJ1-1, with 8 bases identical to TRBD1. Germline V gives CDR1 LGHDT, CDR2 YNNKEL (reference sequence). This CDR3 has 15 amino acids. V shed 7 bases and J 2 bases; nucleotides not matched to a gene: 9. CDR3 protein: CASKAQGDFNTEAFF. The CDR3 DNA sequence: TGTGCCAGCAAAGCACAGGGGGACTTTAACACTGAAGCTTTCTTT.

The rearrangement joins TRBV4-1 to TRBJ1-2; a possible D gene is TRBD1 (6 bases). The CDR3 spans 15 residues. Germline CDR1 is MGHRA and CDR2 is YSYEKL. Trimming took 3 bases from V and 7 from J, leaving 18 bases between them. The CDR3 DNA sequence: TGCGCCAGCAGCCATCCAACAGGGCCTCTTTCTGGCTACACCTTC. Protein product: CASSHPTGPLSGYTF.

The CDR3 is CASRTGGYTEAFF. For the CDR3, the DNA is TGTGCCAGCAGGACAGGGGGCTACACTGAAGCTTTCTTT. This rearrangement joins TRBV28 to TRBJ1-1; TRBD1 agrees at 10 bases. V dropped 6 bases and J dropped 3; count of bases not matched to a gene: 1. CDR3 length: 13 amino acids. Germline V gene data show CDR1 as MDHEN and CDR2 as SYDVKM.

The V and J genes are TRBV6-2 or TRBV6-3 and TRBJ1-1; 8 nucleotides agree with TRBD1. The germline V gene encodes CDR1 MNHEY and CDR2 SVGEGT. The CDR3 length is 15 residues. The junction had 7 bases not matched to a gene; V was cut back by 5 bases and J by 2 bases. CDR3 region: CASSDGQGSNTEAFF. The CDR3 coding sequence is TGTGCCAGCAGTGATGGACAGGGATCTAACACTGAAGCTTTCTTT.

CDR3 coding DNA: TGCGCCAGCAGCTTGTCAGGGGACTATGGCTACACCTTC. As protein: CASSLSGDYGYTF. The chain combines TRBV5-1 with TRBJ1-2; maybe TRBD1 (6 bases). The V end lost 1 base, the J end lost 3 bases, and 7 bases lay between the germline ends. Germline lookup yields CDR1 SGHRS and CDR2 YFSETQ. This CDR3 has 13 amino acids.

The chain couples TRBV2 to TRBJ1-1, with no clear D. The CDR3 length is 13 residues. The V end was cut by 5 bases, the J end by 1 base, with 8 bases between. Germline lookup yields CDR1 SNHLY and CDR2 FYNNEI. CDR3 protein: CASSQQTNTEAFF. The CDR3 DNA reads TGTGCCAGCAGTCAACAGACGAACACTGAAGCTTTCTTT.

The chain uses TRBV5-1 and TRBJ2-2, with 8 bases fitting TRBD1. The length of the CDR3 is 15 residues. Germline CDR1 is SGHRS and CDR2 is YFSETQ. The trim removed 3 bases at V and 4 bases at J, leaving 5 bases unmatched. CDR3 in amino acids: CASSWGTGGTGELFF. CDR3 DNA: TGCGCCAGCAGCTGGGGCACAGGGGGCACCGGGGAGCTGTTTTTT.

The J gene is TRBJ1-1, the V gene TRBV5-6; 9 bases are a match to TRBD1. Germline values: CDR1 SGHDT, CDR2 YYEEEE. Trimming took 6 bases from V and 2 from J; bases not matched to a gene: 5. The length of the CDR3 is 14 residues. In DNA, the CDR3 is TGTGCCAGCATGCCGACAGGGGGAAACACTGAAGCTTTCTTT. Translated, it gives CASMPTGGNTEAFF.

This chain joins TRBV6-6 and TRBJ2-2; D possibly corresponds to TRBD2 (5 bases). V dropped 6 bases and J dropped 6 bases, with 11 bases sitting between them. Germline CDR1 and CDR2: MNHNY and SVGAGI (reference sequence). CDR3 length equals 13 residues. CDR3 sequence reads: CASSGMSPGELFF. In nucleotides, the CDR3 is TGTGCCAGCAGCGGGATGTCCCCCGGGGAGCTGTTTTTT.

This clone was counted a few times. V and J are TRBV20-1 and TRBJ1-2; tentative D call: TRBD1 (5 bases). Germline loops: CDR1 DFQATT, CDR2 SNEGSKA (reference sequence). The V end lost 6 bases, the J end lost 5 bases, and 10 bases lay between the germline ends. The CDR3 has 11 residues. The CDR3 spells CSAPSGYGYTF. The CDR3 nucleotides are TGCAGTGCCCCCTCAGGGTATGGCTACACCTTC.

V usage is TRBV2 and J usage is TRBJ2-3, with D possibly TRBD2 on 7 matching bases. The CDR3 loop spans 14 amino acids. CDR1 and CDR2 (germline): SNHLY, FYNNEI. The V end lost 4 bases, the J end lost 5 bases, and 13 bases lay between the germline ends. The CDR3 loop is CASSGRGEGDTQYF. Written as DNA, the CDR3 is TGTGCCAGCAGTGGTAGGGGGGAGGGAGATACGCAGTATTTT. Together with reference TRBV2 and TRBJ2-3, the CDR3 gives the full variable domain: EPEVTQTPSHQVTQMGQEVILRCVPISNHLYFYWYRQILGQKVEFLVSFYNNEISEKSEIFDDQFSVERPDGSNFTLKIRSTKLEDSAMYFCASSGRGEGDTQYFGPGTRLTVL.

V usage is TRBV5-1 and J usage is TRBJ2-3; the match to TRBD2 covers 8 bases. Germline V gives CDR1 SGHRS, CDR2 YFSETQ. With V trimmed by 4 bases and J by 4 bases, 8 bases remained unmatched. The CDR3 runs 15 residues. The CDR3, as DNA: TGCGCCAGCAGCGAGTCGGGGGGGTCCCCAGATACGCAGTATTTT. Protein product: CASSESGGSPDTQYF. Based on the CDR3 plus reference TRBV5-1 and TRBJ2-3, the full variable domain is KAGVTQTPRYLIKTRGQQVTLSCSPISGHRSVSWYQQTPGQGLQFLFEYFSETQRNKGNFPGRFSGRQFSNSRSEMNVSTLELGDSALYLCASSESGGSPDTQYFGPGTRLTVL.

V is TRBV10-3 and J is TRBJ2-5, with 10 bases that match TRBD2. Germline V gene lookup returns CDR1 ENHRY and CDR2 SYGVKD. Germline trimming cut 8 bases from V and 4 bases from J; bases unmatched to any gene: 7. This CDR3 spans 14 amino acids. The CDR3 DNA reads as TGTGCCATCTCCGCTAGCGGGGGTTCAGAGACCCAGTACTTC. Encoded protein: CAISASGGSETQYF.

As DNA, the CDR3 is TGCAGCGTGGCATCACGGCGGGGCTCGGTATTGAGCTCCTACAATGAGCAGTTCTTC. Translating gives CSVASRRGSVLSSYNEQFF. V and J are TRBV29-1 and TRBJ2-1; possibly TRBD2 for D (6 bases). Trimming pared 6 bases from V and 0 bases from J, leaving 27 bases between. Germline lookup yields CDR1 SQVTM and CDR2 ANQGSEA. This CDR3 is 19 amino acids long.

The genes are TRBV5-1 and TRBJ1-6; D is unresolved. Germline CDR1 is SGHRS and CDR2 is YFSETQ. This CDR3 comprises 15 residues. V lost 5 bases, J lost 9 bases, and 18 bases lay in between. CDR3 sequence: CASREFGKLSSPLHF. The CDR3 nucleotides read TGCGCCAGCAGGGAGTTCGGGAAGCTCAGTTCACCCCTCCACTTT.

The J gene is TRBJ2-7, the V gene TRBV6-2 or TRBV6-3; D gene uncertain. The CDR3 has 12 amino acids. Trimming cost V 2 bases and J 6 bases, with 8 bases left between them. Looked up from germline, CDR1 is MNHEY and CDR2 is SVGEGT. The DNA of the CDR3 is TGTGCCAGCAGTTACCCGTTACTCGAGCAGTACTTC. Translated, it gives CASSYPLLEQYF.

This chain connects TRBV15 to TRBJ2-7; TRBD2 is a possible D gene (5 bases). CDR3 length: 12 amino acids. V lost 8 bases and J 0 bases, leaving 8 bases between the germline ends. CDR1 and CDR2 from the germline V gene are LNHNV and YYDKDF (reference sequence). The CDR3 region is CATARGSYEQYF. Here the CDR3 DNA reads TGTGCCACCGCACGGGGCTCCTACGAGCAGTACTTC.

The V and J genes are TRBV4-1 and TRBJ2-7, with D possibly TRBD1 on 6 matching bases. Germline V gives CDR1 MGHRA, CDR2 YSYEKL. V lost 3 bases and J lost 6, with 12 bases in between. This CDR3 comprises 13 residues. CDR3 bases: TGCGCCAGCAGCCAGGTACTAGGGGGCGAGCAGTACTTC. Translating it yields CASSQVLGGEQYF.

J is TRBJ2-6 and V is TRBV3-1 (or the pseudogene TRBV3-2); D ambiguous. CDR3 length equals 13 residues. The germline V gene has CDR1 LGHDT and CDR2 YNNKEL (reference sequence). V was clipped by 5 bases and J by 2 bases, with 4 bases between them. The CDR3: CASSTTGANVLTF. CDR3 bases: TGTGCCAGCAGCACTACTGGGGCCAACGTCCTGACTTTC.